Shown below are 22 T cell receptor beta chains from a single sample sequenced in a study of T-cell reconstitution after alpha-beta-depleted transplantation in children. Unique molecular identifiers were incorporated when the TCRbeta library was constructed. Each CDR3 protein gets one entry after TCRdb re-called the PCR reads with MiXCR. The sample includes hundreds of thousands of distinct CDR3 sequences, around 13% seen only once; the top ten take 0.65% to 0.9%. The sequencing here drew on PBMCs, taken before TCRalphabeta/CD19-depleted stem cell transplant. All receptors come from a girl aged 2-10 years with congenital amegakaryocytic thrombocytopenia, due to receive a stem cell transplant.

This clonotype was detected ten times or more. The CDR3 nucleotides are TGCAGCTTACGGTGGCAGCCAAATGAGCAGTTCTTC. It specifies CSLRWQPNEQFF. The chain has TRBV29-1 and TRBJ2-1; D is unresolved. Trimming left V 8 bases short and J 7 bases short, with 15 bases between. The germline CDR1 and CDR2 sequences are SQVTM and ANQGSEA. This CDR3 comprises 12 residues.

This chain uses TRBV6-2 or TRBV6-3 with TRBJ2-2, with 11 positions matching TRBD2. This CDR3 has 16 residues. Germline CDR1 reads MNHEY; CDR2 reads SVGEGT. The J segment lost 7 bases and the V segment lost 7 bases, leaving 11 bases of the junction unmatched. CDR3 DNA sequence: TGTGCCAGCACACTCGGTAGCGGGAGGGCACACGGGGAGCTGTTTTTT. The encoded protein is CASTLGSGRAHGELFF.

J is TRBJ1-2 and V is TRBV14, with D perhaps TRBD1 (5 bases). CDR1 is SGHDN, CDR2 FVKESK, per germline. The CDR3 has 13 amino acids. The germline V and J ends were trimmed by 3 bases and 4 bases, with 9 bases remaining between them. CDR3 sequence (DNA): TGTGCCAGCAGCCAGGGGACGAGCTATGGCTACACCTTC. Translating gives CASSQGTSYGYTF.

This clonotype occurred a few times. The chain joins TRBV12-5 to TRBJ1-1; perhaps TRBD1 as D (5 bases). V lost 5 bases and J 5 bases, leaving 9 bases between the germline ends. The CDR3 runs to 12 residues. Germline CDR1 and CDR2: LGHNT and FRNRAP. The CDR3 DNA reads TGTGCTAGTGGTGAATGGGGGACTGAAGCTTTCTTT. Residues: CASGEWGTEAFF.

V gene TRBV20-1 combines with J gene TRBJ2-5; no clear D. The length of the CDR3 is 12 residues. Germline CDR1 and CDR2: DFQATT and SNEGSKA (reference sequence). V was clipped by 3 bases and J by 1 base, with 6 bases between them. CDR3 DNA sequence: TGCAGTGCTAGTACCAGCCAAGAGACCCAGTACTTC. Translation gives CSASTSQETQYF.

This chain links TRBV5-1 with TRBJ1-5, with D perhaps TRBD1 (5 bases). Trimming shortened V by 2 bases and J by 5 bases, and 11 bases separated the two germline ends. The germline V gene has CDR1 SGHRS and CDR2 YFSETQ. CDR3 length equals 14 residues. The CDR3 protein is CASSFMDIYQPQHF. In DNA form, the CDR3 reads TGCGCCAGCAGCTTTATGGACATCTATCAGCCCCAGCATTTT.

This clonotype was counted a few times. V and J are TRBV29-1 and TRBJ2-3, with D perhaps being TRBD1 or TRBD2 (5 bases each). Germline V lookup: CDR1 SQVTM, CDR2 ANQGSEA. CDR3 size: 16 residues. Trimming pared 2 bases from V and 1 base from J, leaving 16 bases between. This CDR3 reads CSVELRDGDRTDTQYF. CDR3 DNA sequence: TGCAGCGTTGAACTCCGGGACGGAGATCGCACAGATACGCAGTATTTT.

V gene TRBV29-1 combines with J gene TRBJ2-1; a weak D match, TRBD2 (5 bases). Trimming stripped 7 bases from V and 6 bases from J, with 13 bases between. CDR1 and CDR2 from the germline V gene are SQVTM and ANQGSEA. This CDR3 has 12 residues. The CDR3: CSAETGSNEQFF. CDR3 coding DNA: TGCAGCGCCGAGACGGGATCCAATGAGCAGTTCTTC.

The CDR3 DNA follows: TGTGCCAGCAGCTTTATCGCCGAAGAAAGAAACTACGAGCAGTACTTC. It encodes CASSFIAEERNYEQYF. This chain joins TRBV11-2 and TRBJ2-7; unclear D gene. In germline, CDR1 is SGHAT, CDR2 FQNNGV. Trimming removed 3 bases at V and 3 bases at J, with 18 bases between. The CDR3 is 16 residues long.

For this clonotype: The conserved final phenylalanine or tryptophan is absent from the CDR3, which likely points to a read error. The chain uses TRBV5-1 and TRBJ2-1; no reliable D call. The CDR3 runs to 16 residues. The germline V gene has CDR1 SGHRS and CDR2 YFSETQ. V was trimmed by 1 base and J by 0 bases, leaving 11 bases between them. CDR3: CASSLRAQSSYNEQFL. CDR3 sequence (DNA): TGCGCCAGCAGCTTGAGAGCTCAGAGCTCCTACAATGAGCAGTTCTTG.

This clonotype was found many times. This chain links TRBV4-1 with TRBJ1-1, with D possibly matching TRBD1 (5 bases). V gave up 6 bases and J gave up 0 bases, with 11 bases separating them. CDR1 and CDR2 (germline): MGHRA, YSYEKL. The CDR3 is made up of 14 amino acids. CDR3 coding DNA: TGCGCCAGCAGTCCAAGGGACCTGAACACTGAAGCTTTCTTT. It is translated as CASSPRDLNTEAFF.

This clonotype was detected ten times or more. This chain connects TRBV12-3 or TRBV12-4 to TRBJ2-1, with 10 bases aligning to TRBD2. The CDR3 runs to 18 residues. V was pared by 3 bases and J by 7 bases, with 15 bases of the junction left unmatched. The CDR3 loop reads CASSLSLFASGSLNEQFF. The CDR3, as DNA: TGTGCCAGCAGTTTGAGTTTGTTCGCTAGCGGGAGTTTAAATGAGCAGTTCTTC.

This clonotype was seen repeatedly, ten times or more. This sequence joins TRBV20-1 and TRBJ1-4, with a tentative D call TRBD1 (5 bases). With 4 bases removed from V and 2 bases from J, the gap between germline ends came to 8 bases. Germline CDR1 is DFQATT and CDR2 is SNEGSKA (reference sequence). This CDR3 contains 13 residues. CDR3 in amino acids: CSATTETNEKLFF. The CDR3 DNA reads TGCAGTGCTACGACAGAGACTAATGAAAAACTGTTTTTT.

This clonotype was seen at least ten times. The V call is TRBV20-1, the J call TRBJ2-1; a possible D gene is TRBD2 (5 bases). The CDR3 totals 13 residues. The germline CDR1 and CDR2 sequences are DFQATT and SNEGSKA (reference sequence). Trimming shortened V by 0 bases and J by 10 bases, and 13 bases separated the two germline ends. The CDR3 DNA reads as TGCAGTGCTAGAGATGCCCGACTACTAGAGCAGTTCTTC. Its translation: CSARDARLLEQFF.

This clonotype was picked up many times. This chain links TRBV6-1 with TRBJ2-7; no reliable D call. The CDR3 length is 14 residues. V lost 8 bases, J lost 2 bases, and 16 bases lay in between. Per germline, CDR1 MNHNS and CDR2 SASEGT. CDR3: CASYTPGNTYEQYF. The CDR3 coding sequence is TGTGCCAGCTACACGCCGGGTAATACCTACGAGCAGTACTTC.

The chain links TRBV10-2 to TRBJ2-7; D is undetermined. V dropped 6 bases and J dropped 1 base, with 10 bases sitting between them. Germline CDR1 and CDR2: WSHSY and SAAADI. This CDR3 spans 13 amino acids. In DNA form, the CDR3 reads TGCGCCAGCAGCCTCTATTGGTCCTACGAGCAGTACTTC. This encodes CASSLYWSYEQYF.

The V gene is TRBV10-3, the J gene TRBJ1-5; 9 bases are a match to TRBD1. Germline V lookup: CDR1 ENHRY, CDR2 SYGVKD. The V gene end was trimmed by 6 bases and the J gene end by 0 bases; junction bases not matched to a gene: 6. The CDR3 sequence is 16 residues long. This CDR3 reads CAISPGTGNSNQPQHF. DNA of the CDR3: TGTGCCATCAGCCCCGGGACAGGGAATAGCAATCAGCCCCAGCATTTT.

This clonotype was recorded at least ten times. V usage is TRBV14 and J usage is TRBJ2-3, with unresolved D. V lost 5 bases and J 1 base, leaving 13 bases between the germline ends. This CDR3 is built from 15 residues. From germline, CDR1 is SGHDN and CDR2 FVKESK. CDR3 DNA sequence: TGTGCCAGCAGCGACGCGCCCCTTGGCACAGATACGCAGTATTTT. Translation: CASSDAPLGTDTQYF.

This clonotype was counted at least ten times. This chain uses TRBV20-1 with TRBJ2-1, with 7 bases that match TRBD2. The trim removed 3 bases at V and 5 bases at J, leaving 4 bases unmatched. The CDR3 has 13 residues. Germline assignment: CDR1 DFQATT and CDR2 SNEGSKA (reference sequence). This chain's CDR3 is CSARTSWNNEQFF. Written as DNA, the CDR3 is TGCAGTGCTAGGACTAGCTGGAACAATGAGCAGTTCTTC.

Ten or more counts support this clonotype. The chain recombines TRBV20-1 with TRBJ1-1; unclear D gene. The V end lost 1 base, the J end lost 1 base, and 13 bases lay between the germline ends. The germline V gene has CDR1 DFQATT and CDR2 SNEGSKA (reference sequence). CDR3 length: 15 amino acids. The CDR3 coding sequence is TGCAGTGCTAGAGTAGTAACAGAACAGAACACTGAAGCTTTCTTT. It codes for CSARVVTEQNTEAFF.

This clonotype was found a few times. The gene calls are TRBV7-9 and TRBJ1-2; no reliable D call. Trimming removed 1 base at V and 5 bases at J, with 11 bases between. The CDR3 sequence is 14 residues long. Germline lookup yields CDR1 SEHNR and CDR2 FQNEAQ (reference sequence). In DNA, the CDR3 is TGTGCCAGCAGCTTAGGCCACCAGCCTTATGGCTACACCTTC. It encodes CASSLGHQPYGYTF.

This clonotype has at least ten counts. The V call is TRBV20-1, the J call TRBJ2-4; possible D gene TRBD2, 6 bases. The CDR3 contains 16 residues. CDR1 and CDR2 (germline): DFQATT, SNEGSKA (reference sequence). V lost 0 bases, J lost 0 bases, and 12 bases lay in between. The CDR3 here is CSARDSWGVAKNIQYF. The CDR3 DNA sequence: TGCAGTGCTAGAGATTCTTGGGGGGTAGCCAAAAACATTCAGTACTTC.